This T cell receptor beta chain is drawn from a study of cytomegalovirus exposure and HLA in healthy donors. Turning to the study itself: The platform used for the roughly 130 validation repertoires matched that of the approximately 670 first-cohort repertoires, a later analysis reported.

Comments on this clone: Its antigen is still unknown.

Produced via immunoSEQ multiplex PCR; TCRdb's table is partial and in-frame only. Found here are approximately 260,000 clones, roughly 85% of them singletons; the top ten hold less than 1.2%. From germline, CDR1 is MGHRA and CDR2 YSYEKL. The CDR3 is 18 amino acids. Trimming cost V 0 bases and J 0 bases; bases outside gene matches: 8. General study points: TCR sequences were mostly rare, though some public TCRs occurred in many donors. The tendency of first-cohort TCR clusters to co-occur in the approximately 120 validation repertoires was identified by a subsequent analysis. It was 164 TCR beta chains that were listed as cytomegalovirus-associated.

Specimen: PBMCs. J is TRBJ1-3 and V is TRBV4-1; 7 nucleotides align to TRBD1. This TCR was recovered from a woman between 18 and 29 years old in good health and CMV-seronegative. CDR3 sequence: CASSQDPQAGGSGNTIYF. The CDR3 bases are TGCGCCAGCAGCCAAGATCCCCAGGCAGGGGGCTCTGGAAACACCATATATTTT.